These T cell receptor beta chains were read from a single sample in a study of blood T cell repertoires in COVID-19. Libraries were prepared by immunoSEQ multiplex PCR; TCRdb keeps only in-frame clonotypes and omits some of them. This sample yields 250,000 or so clones, of which around nine tenths are seen a single time; 5.2% belongs to the top ten. The sample consisted of peripheral blood. These receptors were collected from a woman aged 55-69 years with COVID-19, enrolled during active disease. Each CDR3 is given with its conserved first and last residue. Fields, in order: clone size, J gene, V gene, D gene, CDR3 protein, CDR3 DNA. D genes are given only for firm matches. Expanded clones get a size class; other rows say once, few or many, or leave the size out.

>NA|TRBJ2-7|TRBV12-3/TRBV12-4|NA
CASRRGTYYEQYF
TGTGCCAGCAGACGTGGGACATACTACGAGCAGTACTTC
>once|TRBJ2-1|TRBV4-2|NA
CASSQTGVMNEQFF
TGTGCCAGCAGCCAGACGGGAGTAATGAATGAGCAGTTCTTC
>NA|TRBJ1-5|TRBV6-5|TRBD1
CASSTGGLQPQHF
TGTGCCAGCAGCACAGGGGGCCTTCAGCCCCAGCATTTT
>NA|TRBJ2-7|TRBV5-1|NA
CASSSDFEQYF
TGCGCCAGCAGCTCGGACTTCGAGCAGTACTTC
>NA|TRBJ1-5|TRBV28|NA
CASGGGAGGNQPQHF
TGTGCCAGCGGCGGGGGCGCTGGGGGCAATCAGCCCCAGCATTTT
>NA|TRBJ1-2|TRBV19|TRBD1
CASSKPRDRGYGYTF
TGTGCCAGTAGTAAGCCCCGGGACAGGGGATATGGCTACACCTTC
>NA|TRBJ2-2|TRBV6-2/TRBV6-3|TRBD2
CASSYYGGSTGELFF
TGTGCCAGCAGTTACTACGGGGGGAGCACCGGGGAGCTGTTTTTT
>many|TRBJ2-7|TRBV28|NA
CASRISGGGRNYEQYF
TGTGCCAGCAGAATAAGTGGCGGCGGAAGAAACTACGAGCAGTACTTC
>NA|TRBJ2-6|TRBV28|NA
CASSHRGRGSGANVLTF
TGTGCCAGCAGTCACAGGGGTCGGGGGTCTGGGGCCAACGTCCTGACTTTC
>NA|TRBJ2-1|TRBV7-8|NA
CASSLAGETYNEQFF
TGTGCCAGCAGCTTAGCGGGAGAGACCTACAATGAGCAGTTCTTC
>once|TRBJ2-1|TRBV30|NA
CAWSVLGSSYNEQFF
TGTGCCTGGAGTGTACTCGGGAGCTCCTACAATGAGCAGTTCTTC
>NA|TRBJ1-1|TRBV5-1|TRBD1
CASSYRQGPPNTEAFF
TGCGCCAGCAGCTATCGACAGGGACCCCCGAACACTGAAGCTTTCTTT
>NA|TRBJ1-3|TRBV15|NA
CATTQALSSGNTIYF
TGTGCCACCACACAGGCGCTCAGCTCTGGAAACACCATATATTTT
>NA|TRBJ2-1|TRBV6-2/TRBV6-3|TRBD2
CASSRLAGVSGEQFF
TGTGCCAGCAGTAGACTAGCGGGAGTCTCGGGGGAGCAGTTCTTC
>NA|TRBJ2-2|TRBV7-2|TRBD2
CASSLTSGGWNTGELFF
TGTGCCAGCAGCTTAACTAGCGGGGGGTGGAACACCGGGGAGCTGTTTTTT
>NA|TRBJ2-3|TRBV18|NA
CASSKLGSEDTQYF
TGTGCCAGCTCAAAACTAGGTTCTGAAGATACGCAGTATTTT
>NA|TRBJ2-1|TRBV27|TRBD2
CASSFGGSSRNEQFF
TGTGCCAGCAGTTTTGGCGGGAGTAGTCGCAATGAGCAGTTCTTC
>NA|TRBJ1-6|TRBV27|TRBD1
CASSIQTGGGGSPLHF
TGTGCCAGCAGTATCCAGACAGGGGGCGGGGGTTCACCCCTCCACTTT
>NA|TRBJ2-1|TRBV7-9|NA
CASTLLGLEQFF
TGTGCCAGCACCCTTCTAGGTCTTGAGCAGTTCTTC
>NA|TRBJ2-1|TRBV11-3|NA
CASSPLAWGNEQFF
TGTGCCAGCAGCCCACTAGCTTGGGGCAATGAGCAGTTCTTC
>NA|TRBJ2-1|TRBV9|TRBD2
CASSQRLQGLAAYNEQFF
TGTGCCAGCAGCCAACGACTACAGGGACTAGCGGCCTACAATGAGCAGTTCTTC
>NA|TRBJ2-1|TRBV27|TRBD2
CASSFTPRTSGLYNEQFF
TGTGCCAGCAGTTTCACCCCCCGGACTAGCGGGTTGTACAATGAGCAGTTCTTC